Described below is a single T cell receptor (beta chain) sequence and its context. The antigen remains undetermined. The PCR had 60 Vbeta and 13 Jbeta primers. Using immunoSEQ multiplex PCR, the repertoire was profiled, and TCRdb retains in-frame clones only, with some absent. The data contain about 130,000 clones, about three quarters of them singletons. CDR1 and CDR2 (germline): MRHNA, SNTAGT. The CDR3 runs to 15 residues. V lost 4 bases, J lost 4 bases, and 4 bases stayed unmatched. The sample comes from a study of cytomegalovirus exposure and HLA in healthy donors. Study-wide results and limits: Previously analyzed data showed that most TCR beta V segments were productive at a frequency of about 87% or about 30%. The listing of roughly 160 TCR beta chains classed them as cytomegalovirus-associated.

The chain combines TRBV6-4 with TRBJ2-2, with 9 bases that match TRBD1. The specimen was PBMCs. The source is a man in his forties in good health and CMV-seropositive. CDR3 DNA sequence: TGTGCCAGCAGTGGCTCGACAGGGGGCACCGGGGAGCTGTTTTTT. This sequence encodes CASSGSTGGTGELFF.